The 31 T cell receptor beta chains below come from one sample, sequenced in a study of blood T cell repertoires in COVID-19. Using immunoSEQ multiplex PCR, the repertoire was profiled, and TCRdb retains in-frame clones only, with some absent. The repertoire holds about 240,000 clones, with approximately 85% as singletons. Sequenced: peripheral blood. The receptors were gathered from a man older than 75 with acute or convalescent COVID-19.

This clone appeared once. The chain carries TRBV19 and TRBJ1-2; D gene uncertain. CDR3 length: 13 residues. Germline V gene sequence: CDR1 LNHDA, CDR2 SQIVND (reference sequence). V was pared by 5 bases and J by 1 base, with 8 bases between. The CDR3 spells CASSPGVNYGYTF. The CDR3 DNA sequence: TGTGCCAGTAGTCCGGGTGTTAACTATGGCTACACCTTC.

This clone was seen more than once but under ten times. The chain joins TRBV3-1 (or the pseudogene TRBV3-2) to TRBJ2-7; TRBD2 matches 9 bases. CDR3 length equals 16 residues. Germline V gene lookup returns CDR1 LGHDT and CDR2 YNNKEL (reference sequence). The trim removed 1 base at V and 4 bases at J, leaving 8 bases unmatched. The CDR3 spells CASSQGQSGGRYEQYF. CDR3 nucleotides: TGTGCCAGCAGCCAAGGGCAAAGCGGGGGGAGGTACGAGCAGTACTTC.

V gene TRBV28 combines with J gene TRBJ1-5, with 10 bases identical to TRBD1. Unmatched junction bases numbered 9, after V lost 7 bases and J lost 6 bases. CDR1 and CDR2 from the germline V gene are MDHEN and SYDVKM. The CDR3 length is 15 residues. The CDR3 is CASTRDRGVGQPQHF. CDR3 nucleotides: TGTGCCAGCACCCGGGACAGGGGAGTCGGTCAGCCCCAGCATTTT.

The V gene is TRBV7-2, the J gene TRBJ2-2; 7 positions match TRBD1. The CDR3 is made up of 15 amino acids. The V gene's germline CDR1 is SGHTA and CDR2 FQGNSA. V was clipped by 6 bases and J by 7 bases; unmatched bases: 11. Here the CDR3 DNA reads TGTGCCAGCAGTTCGCAACTGGACAGGAACGGGGAGCTGTTTTTT. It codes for CASSSQLDRNGELFF. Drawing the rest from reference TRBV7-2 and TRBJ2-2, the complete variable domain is GAGVSQSPSNKVTEKGKDVELRCDPISGHTALYWYRQSLGQGLEFLIYFQGNSAPDKSGLPSDRFSAERTGGSVSTLTIQRTQQEDSAVYLCASSSQLDRNGELFFGEGSRLTVL.

CDR3 DNA sequence: TGTGCCAGCAGCGTAGGGGCAGGGGGCATAGTGCGAGCTTTCTTT. Translation gives CASSVGAGGIVRAFF. This chain links TRBV9 with TRBJ1-1; 8 bases align to TRBD1. V trimming: 0 bases; J trimming: 10 bases; junction bases outside the gene matches: 11. CDR1 SGDLS and CDR2 YYNGEE come from the germline V gene. The CDR3 contains 15 residues.

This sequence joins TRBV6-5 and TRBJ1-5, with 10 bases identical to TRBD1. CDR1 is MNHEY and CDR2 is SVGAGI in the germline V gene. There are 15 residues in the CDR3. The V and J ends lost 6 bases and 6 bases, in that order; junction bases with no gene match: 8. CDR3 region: CASSAPGQGSQPQHF. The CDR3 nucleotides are TGTGCCAGCAGCGCACCGGGACAGGGGTCTCAGCCCCAGCATTTT.

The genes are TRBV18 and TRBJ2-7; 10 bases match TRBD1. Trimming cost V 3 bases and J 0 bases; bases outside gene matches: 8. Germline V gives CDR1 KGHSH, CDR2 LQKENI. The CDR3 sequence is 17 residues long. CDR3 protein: CASSPEPGQGISYEQYF. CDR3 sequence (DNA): TGTGCCAGCTCACCCGAACCGGGACAGGGGATCTCCTACGAGCAGTACTTC.

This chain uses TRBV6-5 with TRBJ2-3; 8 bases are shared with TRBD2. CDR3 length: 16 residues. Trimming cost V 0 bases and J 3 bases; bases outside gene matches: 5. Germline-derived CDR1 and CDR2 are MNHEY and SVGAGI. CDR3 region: CASSYSRGGWTDTQYF. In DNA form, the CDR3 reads TGTGCCAGCAGTTACTCTCGGGGGGGCTGGACAGATACGCAGTATTTT.

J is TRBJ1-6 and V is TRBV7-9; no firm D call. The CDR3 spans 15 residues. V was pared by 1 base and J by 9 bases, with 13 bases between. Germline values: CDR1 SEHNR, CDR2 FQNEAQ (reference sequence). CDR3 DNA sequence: TGTGCCAGCAGCTTAGGCCCGGGGAGCGGTTCACCCCTCCACTTT. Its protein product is CASSLGPGSGSPLHF.

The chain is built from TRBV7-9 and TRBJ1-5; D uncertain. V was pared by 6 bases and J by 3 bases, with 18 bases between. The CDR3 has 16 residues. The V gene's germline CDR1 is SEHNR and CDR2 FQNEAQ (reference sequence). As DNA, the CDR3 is TGTGCCAGCAGGGATACTCGCGGAGGCTCCAATCAGCCCCAGCATTTT. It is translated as CASRDTRGGSNQPQHF.

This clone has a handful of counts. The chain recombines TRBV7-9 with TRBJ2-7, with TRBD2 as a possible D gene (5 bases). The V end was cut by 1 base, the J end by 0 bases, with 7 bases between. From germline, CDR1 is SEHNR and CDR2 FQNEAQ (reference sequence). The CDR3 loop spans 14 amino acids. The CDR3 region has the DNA TGTGCCAGCAGCTTAGTAGGGAGCTCCTACGAGCAGTACTTC. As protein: CASSLVGSSYEQYF.

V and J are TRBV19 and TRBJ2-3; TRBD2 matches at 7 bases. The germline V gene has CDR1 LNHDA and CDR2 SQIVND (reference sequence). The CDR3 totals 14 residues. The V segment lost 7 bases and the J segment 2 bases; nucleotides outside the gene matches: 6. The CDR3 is CASNGGGYTDTQYF. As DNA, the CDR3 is TGTGCCAGTAATGGGGGGGGATACACAGATACGCAGTATTTT.

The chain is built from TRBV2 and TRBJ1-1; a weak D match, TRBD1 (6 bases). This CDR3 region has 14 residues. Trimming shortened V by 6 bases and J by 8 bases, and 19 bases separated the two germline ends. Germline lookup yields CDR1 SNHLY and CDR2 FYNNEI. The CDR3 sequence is CASSVIQVGGEAFF. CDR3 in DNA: TGTGCCAGCAGCGTAATACAGGTTGGGGGCGAAGCTTTCTTT.

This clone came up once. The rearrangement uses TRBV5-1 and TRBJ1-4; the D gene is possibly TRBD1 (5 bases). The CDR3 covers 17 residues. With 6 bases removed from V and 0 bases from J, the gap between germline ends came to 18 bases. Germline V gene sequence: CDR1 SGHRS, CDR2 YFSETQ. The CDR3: CASTPWGGPATNEKLFF. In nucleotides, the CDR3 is TGCGCCAGCACGCCTTGGGGGGGACCTGCAACTAATGAAAAACTGTTTTTT.

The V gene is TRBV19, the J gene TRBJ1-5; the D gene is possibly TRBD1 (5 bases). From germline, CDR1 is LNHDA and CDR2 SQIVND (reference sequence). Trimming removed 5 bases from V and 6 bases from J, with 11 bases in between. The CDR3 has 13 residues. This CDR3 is CASSPGGGQPQHF. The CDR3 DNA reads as TGTGCCAGTAGTCCCGGGGGGGGTCAGCCCCAGCATTTT.

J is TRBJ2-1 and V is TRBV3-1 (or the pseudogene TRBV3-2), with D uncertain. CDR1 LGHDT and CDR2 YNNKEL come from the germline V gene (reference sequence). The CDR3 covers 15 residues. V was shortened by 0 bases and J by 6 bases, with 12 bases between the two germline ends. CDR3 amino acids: CASSQDPSLGNEQFF. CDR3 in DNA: TGTGCCAGCAGCCAAGACCCGAGCCTCGGCAATGAGCAGTTCTTC.

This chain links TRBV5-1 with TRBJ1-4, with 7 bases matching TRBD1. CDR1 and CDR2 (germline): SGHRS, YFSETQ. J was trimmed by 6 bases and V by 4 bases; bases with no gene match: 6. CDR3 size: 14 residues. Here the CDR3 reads CASSTGGTDEKLFF. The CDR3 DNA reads TGCGCCAGCAGCACGGGTGGGACAGATGAAAAACTGTTTTTT.

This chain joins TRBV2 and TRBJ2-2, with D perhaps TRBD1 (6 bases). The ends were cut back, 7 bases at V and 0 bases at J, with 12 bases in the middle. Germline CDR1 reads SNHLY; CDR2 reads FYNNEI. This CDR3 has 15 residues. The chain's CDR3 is CASKGTPTNTGELFF. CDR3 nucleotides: TGTGCCAGCAAGGGGACACCTACGAACACCGGGGAGCTGTTTTTT.

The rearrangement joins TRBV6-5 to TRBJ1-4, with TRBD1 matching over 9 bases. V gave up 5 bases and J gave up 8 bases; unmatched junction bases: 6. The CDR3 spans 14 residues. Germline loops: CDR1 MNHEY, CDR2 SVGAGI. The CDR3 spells CASSHRGQIEKLFF. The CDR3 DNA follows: TGTGCCAGCAGTCACAGGGGGCAAATCGAAAAACTGTTTTTT.

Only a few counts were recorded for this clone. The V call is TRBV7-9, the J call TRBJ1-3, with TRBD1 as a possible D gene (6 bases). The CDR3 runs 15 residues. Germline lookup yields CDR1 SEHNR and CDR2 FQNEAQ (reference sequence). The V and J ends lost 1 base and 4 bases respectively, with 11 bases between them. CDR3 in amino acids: CASSLVTGFGNTIYF. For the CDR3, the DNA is TGTGCCAGCAGCTTAGTTACAGGGTTCGGAAACACCATATATTTT.

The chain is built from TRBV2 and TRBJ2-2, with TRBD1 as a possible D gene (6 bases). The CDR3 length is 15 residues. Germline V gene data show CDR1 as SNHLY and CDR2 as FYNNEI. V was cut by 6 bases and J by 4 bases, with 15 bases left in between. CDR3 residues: CASSPRTEFTGELFF. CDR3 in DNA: TGTGCCAGCAGCCCACGGACAGAATTCACCGGGGAGCTGTTTTTT. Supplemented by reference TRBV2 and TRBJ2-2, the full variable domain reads EPEVTQTPSHQVTQMGQEVILRCVPISNHLYFYWYRQILGQKVEFLVSFYNNEISEKSEIFDDQFSVERPDGSNFTLKIRSTKLEDSAMYFCASSPRTEFTGELFFGEGSRLTVL.

The CDR3 protein is CASSLALGGQGDDTQYF. CDR3 nucleotide sequence: TGCGCCAGCAGCTTGGCTCTGGGGGGACAGGGCGATGACACGCAGTATTTT. V gene TRBV5-1 combines with J gene TRBJ2-3, with 9 bases that match TRBD1. CDR3 length: 17 amino acids. V lost 0 bases to trimming and J lost 9 bases; unmatched junction nucleotides: 14. The germline CDR1 and CDR2 sequences are SGHRS and YFSETQ.

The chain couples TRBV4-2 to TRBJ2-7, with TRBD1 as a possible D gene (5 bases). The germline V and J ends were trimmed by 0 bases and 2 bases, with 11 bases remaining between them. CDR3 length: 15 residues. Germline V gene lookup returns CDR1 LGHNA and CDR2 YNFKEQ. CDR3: CASSQDTTVTYEQYF. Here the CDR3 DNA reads TGTGCCAGCAGCCAAGATACGACAGTGACCTACGAGCAGTACTTC.

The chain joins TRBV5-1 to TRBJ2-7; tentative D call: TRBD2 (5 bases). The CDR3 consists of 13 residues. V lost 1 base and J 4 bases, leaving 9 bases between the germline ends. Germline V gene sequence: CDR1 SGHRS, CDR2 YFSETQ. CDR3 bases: TGCGCCAGCAGCTTGATTGGACTTTACGAGCAGTACTTC. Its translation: CASSLIGLYEQYF.

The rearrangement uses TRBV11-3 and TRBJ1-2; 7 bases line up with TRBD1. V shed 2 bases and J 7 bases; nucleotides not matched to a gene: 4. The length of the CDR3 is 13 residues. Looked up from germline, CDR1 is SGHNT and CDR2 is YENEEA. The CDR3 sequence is CASSLIGGGGYTF. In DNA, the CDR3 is TGTGCCAGCAGCTTAATAGGGGGCGGTGGCTACACCTTC. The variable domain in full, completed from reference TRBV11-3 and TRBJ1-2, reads EAGVVQSPRYKIIEKKQPVAFWCNPISGHNTLYWYLQNLGQGPELLIRYENEEAVDDSQLPKDRFSAERLKGVDSTLKIQPAELGDSAVYLCASSLIGGGGYTFGSGTRLTVV.

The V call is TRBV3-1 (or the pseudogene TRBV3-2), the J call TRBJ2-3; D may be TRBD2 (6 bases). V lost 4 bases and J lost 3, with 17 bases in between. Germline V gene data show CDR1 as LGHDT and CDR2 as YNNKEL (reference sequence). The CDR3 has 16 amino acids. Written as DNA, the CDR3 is TGTGCCAGCAGCCTCCTTGGAGGGTTTCGGACAGATACGCAGTATTTT. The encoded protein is CASSLLGGFRTDTQYF.

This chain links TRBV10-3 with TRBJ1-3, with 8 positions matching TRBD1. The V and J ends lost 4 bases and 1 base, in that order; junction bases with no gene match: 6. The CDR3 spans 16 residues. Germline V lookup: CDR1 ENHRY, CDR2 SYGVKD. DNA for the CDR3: TGTGCCATCAGTGTACTCAGGGGGCTTTCTGGAAACACCATATATTTT. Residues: CAISVLRGLSGNTIYF.

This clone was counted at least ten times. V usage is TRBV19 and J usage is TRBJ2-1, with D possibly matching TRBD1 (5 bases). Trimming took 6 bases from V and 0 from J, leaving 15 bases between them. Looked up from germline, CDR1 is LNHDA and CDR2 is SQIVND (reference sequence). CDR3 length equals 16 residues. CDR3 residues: CASSPAQEISYNEQFF. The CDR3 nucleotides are TGTGCCAGTAGCCCGGCACAGGAGATCTCCTACAATGAGCAGTTCTTC.

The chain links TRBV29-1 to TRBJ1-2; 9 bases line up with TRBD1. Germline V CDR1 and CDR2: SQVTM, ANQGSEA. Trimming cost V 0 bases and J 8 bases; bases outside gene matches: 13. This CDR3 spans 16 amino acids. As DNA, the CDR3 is TGCAGCGTTGAAGACGTGGGGACAGGGAGAGGGAAAGGCTACACCTTC. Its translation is CSVEDVGTGRGKGYTF.

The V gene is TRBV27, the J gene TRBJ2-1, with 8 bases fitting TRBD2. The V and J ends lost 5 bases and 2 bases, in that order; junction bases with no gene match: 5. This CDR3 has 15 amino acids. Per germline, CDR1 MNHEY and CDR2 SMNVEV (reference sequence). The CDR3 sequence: CASSAGTRPYNEQFF. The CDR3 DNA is TGTGCCAGCAGTGCCGGGACTAGGCCCTACAATGAGCAGTTCTTC.

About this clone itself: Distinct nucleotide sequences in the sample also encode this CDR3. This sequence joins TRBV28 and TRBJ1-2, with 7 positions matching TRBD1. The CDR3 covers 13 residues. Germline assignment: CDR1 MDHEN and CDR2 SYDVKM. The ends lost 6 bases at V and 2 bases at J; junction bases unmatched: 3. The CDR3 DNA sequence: TGTGCCAGCAGCTTACAGGGGAACTATGGCTACACCTTC. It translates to CASSLQGNYGYTF.